This T cell receptor beta chain was sequenced for a study of cytomegalovirus exposure and HLA in healthy donors. Use of 60 Vbeta and 13 Jbeta primers characterized the PCR. Assay used: immunoSEQ multiplex PCR; TCRdb lists only in-frame clones, some missing. The table lists 150,000 to 200,000 clones, around 75% of them singletons. Overall study results and limits: Analysis was performed later, and it showed HLA-associated TCR beta chains to be more clonally expanded than equally common others.

CDR3 length: 12 amino acids. In germline, CDR1 is SSHAT, CDR2 FNYEAQ (reference sequence). Comment on this clone: The antigen is undetermined. The junction departs from the called germline gene at one end, perhaps through a read error.

This clonotype was sampled from a woman aged 50 to 65 in good health and CMV-seronegative. Sequencing input: PBMCs. The chain links TRBV7-7 to TRBJ2-5, with 8 bases identical to TRBD1. CDR3 nucleotide sequence: TGTGCTAGCAGGGGGCCCGGGGAGACCCAGTACTTC. This codes for CASRGPGETQYF.